This record looks at one T cell receptor (beta chain) sequence and its context. The CDR3 is 12 amino acids. Per germline, CDR1 SGHRS and CDR2 YFSETQ. The ends were cut back, 3 bases at V and 8 bases at J, with 11 bases in the middle. This sample is part of a study of blood T cell repertoires in COVID-19. Study overall: Specimens from acute and convalescent COVID-19 originated in the United States, Italy and Spain. The analysed material was cDNA or gDNA that came from T cells, B-cell-depleted T cells, or PBMCs.

In the source study's methods: Using reference gene primer amplification, nucleated cell counts were estimated. TCRdb keeps only in-frame clones here, not all; method: immunoSEQ multiplex PCR. V and J calls plus clone size are reproduced from that table; the DNA served to infer D and trimming. This sample has about 140,000 clones; just under 90% occur once, and the top ten carry 8% to 13%. The sequenced sample was peripheral blood. This sequence joins TRBV5-1 and TRBJ1-2, with no clear D. The receptor was derived from a woman of 80 years or more with acute or convalescent COVID-19. The CDR3 bases are TGCGCCAGCAGCTGGGGAGAGGAGGGCTACACCTTC. It codes for CASSWGEEGYTF.